This T cell receptor (beta chain) stems from a study of blood T cell repertoires in COVID-19. The wider study: Specimens from acute and convalescent COVID-19 originated in the United States, Italy and Spain. The cDNA or gDNA used as material had been derived from T cells, B-cell-depleted T cells, or PBMCs.

The CDR3 has 14 amino acids. V was pared by 4 bases and J by 3 bases, with 4 bases of the junction left unmatched. The germline gives CDR1 LNHDA, CDR2 SQIVND (reference sequence). How the authors handled the data: Amplified reference gene primers provided the basis for estimating nucleated cell counts. Sequenced by immunoSEQ multiplex PCR; TCRdb stores in-frame clones only, minus some. The V and J calls and the clone size are those of that table, but D and trimming were determined from the DNA. Of 130,000 to 150,000 clones in the sample, around three quarters were seen once. The chain couples TRBV19 to TRBJ1-2; TRBD1 matches at 8 bases. The clonotype originates from a man aged 45-60 years with active or convalescent COVID-19. Source material: peripheral blood. Written as DNA, the CDR3 is TGTGCCAGTAGTACGACAGGGGACTACTATGGCTACACCTTC. Translated, it gives CASSTTGDYYGYTF.